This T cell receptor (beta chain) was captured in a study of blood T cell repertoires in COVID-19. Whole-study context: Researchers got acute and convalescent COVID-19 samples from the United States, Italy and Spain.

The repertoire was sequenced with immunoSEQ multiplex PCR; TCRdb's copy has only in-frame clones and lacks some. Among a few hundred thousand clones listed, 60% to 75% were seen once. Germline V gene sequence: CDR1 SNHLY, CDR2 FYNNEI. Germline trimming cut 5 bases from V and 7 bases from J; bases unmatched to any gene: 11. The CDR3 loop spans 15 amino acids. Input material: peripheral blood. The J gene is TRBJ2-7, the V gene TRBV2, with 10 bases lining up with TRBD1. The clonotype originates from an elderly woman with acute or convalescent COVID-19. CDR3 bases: TGTGCCAGCAGTCACAAGGACAGGGGGACGGGAGAGCAGTACTTC. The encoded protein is CASSHKDRGTGEQYF.